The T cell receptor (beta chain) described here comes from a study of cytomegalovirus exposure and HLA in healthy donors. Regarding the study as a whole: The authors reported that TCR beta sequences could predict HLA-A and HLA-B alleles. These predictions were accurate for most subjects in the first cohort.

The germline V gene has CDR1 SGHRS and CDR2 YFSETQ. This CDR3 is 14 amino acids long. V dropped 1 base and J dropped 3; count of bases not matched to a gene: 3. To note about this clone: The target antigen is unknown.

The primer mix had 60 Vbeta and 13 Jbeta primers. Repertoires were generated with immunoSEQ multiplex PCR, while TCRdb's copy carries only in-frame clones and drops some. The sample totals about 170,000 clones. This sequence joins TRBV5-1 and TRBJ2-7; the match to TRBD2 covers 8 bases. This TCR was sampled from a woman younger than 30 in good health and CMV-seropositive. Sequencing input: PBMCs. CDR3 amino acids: CASSLRGGGYEQYF. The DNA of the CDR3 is TGCGCCAGCAGCTTGCGGGGGGGCGGCTACGAGCAGTACTTC.